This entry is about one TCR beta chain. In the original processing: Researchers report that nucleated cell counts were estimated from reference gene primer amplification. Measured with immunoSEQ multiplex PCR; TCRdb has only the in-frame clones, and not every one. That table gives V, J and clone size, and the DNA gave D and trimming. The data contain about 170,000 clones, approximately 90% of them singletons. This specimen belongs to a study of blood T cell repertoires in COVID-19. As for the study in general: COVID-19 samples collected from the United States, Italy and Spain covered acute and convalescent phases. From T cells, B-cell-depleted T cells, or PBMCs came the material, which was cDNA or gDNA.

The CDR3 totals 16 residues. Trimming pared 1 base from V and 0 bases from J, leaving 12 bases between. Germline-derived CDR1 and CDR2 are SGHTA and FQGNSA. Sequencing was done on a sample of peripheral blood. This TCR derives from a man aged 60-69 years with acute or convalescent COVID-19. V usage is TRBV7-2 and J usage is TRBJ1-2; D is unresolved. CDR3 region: CASSLGAKPSNYGYTF. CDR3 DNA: TGTGCCAGCAGCTTAGGGGCCAAGCCTTCTAACTATGGCTACACCTTC.